Below, 24 T cell receptor beta chains from the same sample are listed, as sequenced in a study of shared clonotypes between healthy human individuals. Clones were read by immunoSEQ multiplex PCR, and TCRdb kept only the in-frame ones, dropping some. The sample includes around 2,000,000 clones, 95% of them seen just once. The material sequenced was naive CD4+ T cells sorted from blood. The subset is: CD45RA+ positively selected. The receptors stem from a man aged 18 to 30 in good health.

The chain joins TRBV10-3 to TRBJ2-3; maybe TRBD2 (6 bases). Germline values: CDR1 ENHRY, CDR2 SYGVKD. Deletions cut 4 bases from V and 5 bases from J, with 19 bases between. The length of the CDR3 is 16 residues. DNA of the CDR3: TGTGCCATCAGTGGGGGGGTTTTGGGCGCGGGAGATACGCAGTATTTT. Amino acids: CAISGGVLGAGDTQYF.

CDR3 sequence: CASTDRDGKNIQYF. DNA of the CDR3: TGTGCCAGCACGGACAGGGACGGAAAAAACATTCAGTACTTC. The gene calls are TRBV19 and TRBJ2-4, with 8 bases identical to TRBD1. The germline CDR1 and CDR2 sequences are LNHDA and SQIVND (reference sequence). The CDR3 length is 14 residues. J was trimmed by 4 bases and V by 9 bases; bases with no gene match: 8.

The chain recombines TRBV5-1 with TRBJ1-2, with 7 bases aligning to TRBD1. V was pared by 3 bases and J by 2 bases, with 7 bases of the junction left unmatched. Germline V gives CDR1 SGHRS, CDR2 YFSETQ. CDR3 size: 15 residues. The DNA for the CDR3 is TGCGCCAGCAGCTCGAACACAGGGGCCAACTATGGCTACACCTTC. Translating gives CASSSNTGANYGYTF.

The chain has TRBV6-1 and TRBJ1-4; weak D call: TRBD1 (5 bases). The germline CDR1 and CDR2 sequences are MNHNS and SASEGT. The CDR3 has 15 amino acids. With 2 bases removed from V and 7 bases from J, the gap between germline ends came to 14 bases. CDR3 sequence: CASSETGLSIEKLFF. The CDR3 bases are TGTGCCAGCAGTGAAACGGGGCTGAGCATTGAAAAACTGTTTTTT.

The chain is built from TRBV13 and TRBJ2-6; possible D gene TRBD2, 6 bases. Trimming shortened V by 5 bases and J by 0 bases, and 14 bases separated the two germline ends. CDR1 is PRHDT and CDR2 is FYEKMQ in the germline V gene (reference sequence). This CDR3 is 17 amino acids long. The CDR3 loop reads CASSPHQGLSGANVLTF. As DNA, the CDR3 is TGTGCCAGCAGCCCCCATCAGGGACTCTCTGGGGCCAACGTCCTGACTTTC.

The chain links TRBV11-2 to TRBJ2-7; 7 nucleotides align to TRBD2. This CDR3 spans 15 amino acids. The V segment lost 5 bases and the J segment 5 bases; nucleotides outside the gene matches: 12. Germline values: CDR1 SGHAT, CDR2 FQNNGV. The CDR3 bases are TGTGCCAGCAGCCCCCCGGAGCGGGATAGGGACGAGCAGTACTTC. Translated, it gives CASSPPERDRDEQYF.

On this clone: Additional DNA sequences in this sample encode the identical CDR3. The J gene is TRBJ2-1, the V gene TRBV6-5; 7 bases match TRBD2. Germline lookup yields CDR1 MNHEY and CDR2 SVGAGI. The trim removed 4 bases at V and 11 bases at J, leaving 2 bases unmatched. The CDR3 totals 11 residues. The CDR3 protein is CASSWGGQQFF. The CDR3 nucleotides are TGTGCCAGCAGTTGGGGAGGGCAGCAGTTCTTC.

The sample holds a few counts of this clone. V and J are TRBV5-4 and TRBJ2-3; possibly TRBD1 for D (6 bases). The CDR3 runs to 14 residues. Between the trimmed V and J ends, which lost 4 bases and 1 base, there was a span of 10 bases. Germline V CDR1 and CDR2: SGHNT, YYREEE (reference sequence). As DNA, the CDR3 is TGTGCCAGCAGCACCGGACAGCGCACAGATACGCAGTATTTT. The encoded protein is CASSTGQRTDTQYF.

The chain is built from TRBV5-4 and TRBJ1-2, with TRBD1 identical over 8 bases. With 4 bases clipped from V and 7 bases from J, the junction kept 6 bases outside the gene matches. There are 13 residues in the CDR3. Germline CDR1 SGHNT, CDR2 YYREEE (reference sequence). This CDR3 is CASSPDRVPGYTF. The CDR3 DNA is TGTGCCAGCAGCCCGGACAGGGTTCCTGGCTACACCTTC.

This clone was detected a few times. This chain's CDR3 is CASSERWDTEAFF. The CDR3 DNA sequence: TGCGCCAGCAGTGAGAGATGGGACACTGAAGCTTTCTTT. This chain connects TRBV10-1 to TRBJ1-1; no clear D. This CDR3 comprises 13 residues. CDR1 and CDR2 (germline): WNHNN, SYGVQD (reference sequence). The V end was cut by 2 bases, the J end by 3 bases, with 7 bases between.

This sequence joins TRBV15 and TRBJ2-2; D possibly corresponds to TRBD1 (5 bases). The CDR3 covers 16 residues. The ends were cut back, 0 bases at V and 6 bases at J, with 14 bases in the middle. Germline V gives CDR1 LNHNV, CDR2 YYDKDF (reference sequence). The CDR3 is CATSRDVGAVAGELFF. CDR3 in DNA: TGTGCCACCAGCAGAGACGTTGGGGCGGTAGCCGGGGAGCTGTTTTTT.

The rearrangement joins TRBV30 to TRBJ2-5, with TRBD1 identical over 7 bases. The CDR3 runs to 13 residues. The germline CDR1 and CDR2 sequences are GTSNPN and SVGIG (reference sequence). V lost 4 bases to trimming and J lost 3 bases; unmatched junction nucleotides: 5. This CDR3 reads CAWIQGTEETQYF. The CDR3 nucleotides are TGTGCCTGGATTCAGGGGACAGAAGAGACCCAGTACTTC.

This clone turned up a few times. The chain couples TRBV5-4 to TRBJ1-2; 10 positions match TRBD1. V dropped 4 bases and J dropped 3; count of bases not matched to a gene: 6. Germline CDR1 and CDR2: SGHNT and YYREEE (reference sequence). This CDR3 is built from 15 residues. In DNA, the CDR3 is TGTGCCAGCAGCACTCCGGGACAGGGGTACTATGGCTACACCTTC. It encodes CASSTPGQGYYGYTF.

The chain is built from TRBV9 and TRBJ1-1; 8 positions agree with TRBD1. Germline values: CDR1 SGDLS, CDR2 YYNGEE. The CDR3 extends over 13 amino acids. J gave up 8 bases and V 0 bases, and 3 bases lay outside the gene matches. CDR3 coding DNA: TGTGCCAGCAGCGTAGTTTGGACAGGGGAAGCTTTCTTT. Residues: CASSVVWTGEAFF.

As DNA, the CDR3 is TGCGCCAGCAGCCCCCAGCCGGGCCTCTACGAGCAGTACTTC. As protein: CASSPQPGLYEQYF. The rearrangement uses TRBV5-1 and TRBJ2-7; no clear D gene. CDR3 length equals 14 residues. Trimming shortened V by 4 bases and J by 3 bases, and 14 bases separated the two germline ends. Per the germline V gene, CDR1 is SGHRS and CDR2 is YFSETQ.

Only a few counts were recorded for this clone. The V and J genes are TRBV28 and TRBJ1-4, with 9 bases aligning to TRBD1. Trimming took 2 bases from V and 8 from J; bases not matched to a gene: 6. The V gene's germline CDR1 is MDHEN and CDR2 SYDVKM. This CDR3 spans 15 amino acids. CDR3 DNA sequence: TGTGCCAGCAGTTTAGGGGGACAGGGTGGAGAAAAACTGTTTTTT. Protein: CASSLGGQGGEKLFF.

This rearrangement joins TRBV7-6 to TRBJ2-7; possibly TRBD2 for D (6 bases). The germline V gene encodes CDR1 SGHVS and CDR2 FNYEAQ. The CDR3 totals 13 residues. The ends were cut back, 0 bases at V and 7 bases at J, with 10 bases in the middle. This chain's CDR3 is CASSLAGGWEQYF. DNA of the CDR3: TGTGCCAGCAGCTTAGCGGGGGGTTGGGAGCAGTACTTC.

This chain connects TRBV2 to TRBJ2-1; 7 bases line up with TRBD1. Unmatched junction bases numbered 2, after V lost 6 bases and J lost 9 bases. The CDR3 is 11 residues long. In germline, CDR1 is SNHLY, CDR2 FYNNEI. In DNA form, the CDR3 reads TGTGCCAGCAGAGGGACAGTTGAGCAGTTCTTC. It codes for CASRGTVEQFF.

The chain employs TRBV28 and TRBJ2-7, with D maybe TRBD2 (6 bases). This CDR3 contains 15 residues. V was clipped by 2 bases and J by 4 bases, with 15 bases between them. Per the germline V gene, CDR1 is MDHEN and CDR2 is SYDVKM. For the CDR3, the DNA is TGTGCCAGCAGTTTAGATGGACTACTACTTTACGAGCAGTACTTC. Residues: CASSLDGLLLYEQYF. The complete variable domain, with remaining parts taken from reference TRBV28 and TRBJ2-7, reads DVKVTQSSRYLVKRTGEKVFLECVQDMDHENMFWYRQDPGLGLRLIYFSYDVKMKEKGDIPEGYSVSREKKERFSLILESASTNQTSMYLCASSLDGLLLYEQYFGPGTRLTVT.

The chain is built from TRBV7-2 and TRBJ2-1, with 12 bases aligning to TRBD2. The CDR3 is 15 residues long. V lost 2 bases and J lost 7; bases outside the gene matches: 3. The germline CDR1 and CDR2 sequences are SGHTA and FQGNSA. The CDR3 DNA follows: TGTGCCAGCAGCTTAACTAGCGGGGGGTGGAATGAGCAGTTCTTC. This translates into CASSLTSGGWNEQFF.

The genes are TRBV15 and TRBJ1-1; D remains unclear. Germline-derived CDR1 and CDR2 are LNHNV and YYDKDF (reference sequence). V lost 1 base and J 3 bases, leaving 9 bases between the germline ends. There are 14 residues in the CDR3. The DNA for the CDR3 is TGTGCCACCAGCAGAGGGGGTACTGACACTGAAGCTTTCTTT. Protein: CATSRGGTDTEAFF.

The CDR3 is CASSWEQGIRGYTF. CDR3 nucleotides: TGTGCCAGCAGTTGGGAACAGGGTATCCGAGGCTACACCTTC. The chain is built from TRBV6-5 and TRBJ1-2, with D possibly being TRBD1 (6 bases). Per germline, CDR1 MNHEY and CDR2 SVGAGI. Between the trimmed V and J ends, which lost 4 bases and 8 bases, there was a span of 17 bases. The CDR3 is 14 amino acids.

This clone was seen a single time. Other DNA sequences in the sample encode the same CDR3. The CDR3 loop reads CASRRQGNTEAFF. The CDR3 coding sequence is TGTGCCAGCAGGCGACAGGGTAACACTGAAGCTTTCTTT. V usage is TRBV28 and J usage is TRBJ1-1; TRBD1 matches at 7 bases. V lost 6 bases to trimming and J lost 2 bases; unmatched junction nucleotides: 3. The germline CDR1 and CDR2 sequences are MDHEN and SYDVKM. This CDR3 contains 13 residues.

This clone was recorded once. V gene TRBV5-6 combines with J gene TRBJ1-2; a weak D match, TRBD1 (6 bases). This CDR3 region has 14 residues. The germline CDR1 and CDR2 sequences are SGHDT and YYEEEE. V was cut by 2 bases and J by 9 bases, with 17 bases left in between. The CDR3 sequence is CASSFQGTTMSYTF. CDR3 coding DNA: TGTGCCAGCAGCTTCCAGGGGACGACGATGAGCTACACCTTC.